This TCR beta chain was sequenced for a study of cytomegalovirus exposure and HLA in healthy donors (dated 2017 in TCRdb). Study-wide context: The 666 repertoires of the first cohort and the roughly 110 validation repertoires were produced on the same platform, according to a later analysis. The study combined high-throughput TCR immunosequencing, statistical association of individual TCRs with disease status, and machine learning to predict cytomegalovirus infection status. Along with the roughly 670-subject first cohort, a separate validation cohort of 120 different subjects was used. The study was designed to test whether signatures of past pathogen exposure could be identified by cataloging public T cell receptors. Study-level results and caveats: Most TCR sequences were seen in very few donors, while some public TCRs were found in many individuals. The authors suggested that the approach could potentially be extended to other disease states and immunological phenotypes. In vitro tests confirmed that three of the cytomegalovirus-associated TCR beta chains recognize cytomegalovirus antigens. All 120 or so repertoires were used to score co-occurrence in the validation cohort in a later analysis, because that analysis had no HLA typing for the cohort. In the study, roughly 160 TCR beta chains were listed as associated with cytomegalovirus. In a later analysis, TCRs clustered in the first cohort were found to also tend to co-occur in the approximately 120 validation repertoires, with approximately 95% of cluster scores above 0. The classifier was reported to diagnose cytomegalovirus status with high specificity and sensitivity in both the original and validation cohorts.

The library was produced with the immunoSEQ multiplex PCR assay. From the authors' description of their analysis: To diagnose cytomegalovirus status from the catalog of TCR beta chain sequences, a statistical classification framework was built. Entries here come from immuneACCESS through TCRdb and include only in-frame sequences with V and J called. Some clones fail to appear in such tables; in the studies checked, an unresolved V gene covers under half of the shortfall, and the cause of the remainder is unknown. V and J calls and clone size are as listed in that table; D and trimming were resolved from the DNA. The sample contains 190,000 or so clones, 65% to 85% of them found a single time. The ten largest clones take up around 2.8% of the sample. The germline ends are 14 bases apart after V is trimmed by 3 bases and J by 11 bases. As encoded in the germline V gene, CDR1 is MDHEN while CDR2 is SYDVKM. The CDR3 sequence holds 14 residues, the cysteine and phenylalanine included. CDR3 DNA is the only sequence kept; it has 42 bases, read in frame from the first base.

The donors were included in the validation cohort of 100 to 150 subjects, a group kept apart from the approximately 650-subject first cohort. Notes on this clone: Its antigen specificity is not known. Base-call qualities are not available, and no considerably larger clone is one nucleotide away.

The rearrangement joined TRBV28 to TRBJ1-6, with the D gene not confidently named. Sequencing was done on a sample of PBMCs. The sequence was collected from a woman aged 18-29 years in good health and CMV-seropositive. CDR3 region: CASSLIHHGAPLHF. The DNA sequence follows: TGTGCCAGCAGTTTGATCCACCACGGAGCACCCCTCCACTTT.